This TCR beta chain comes out of a study of blood T cell repertoires in COVID-19. Overall study context: COVID-19 samples collected from the United States, Italy and Spain covered acute and convalescent phases.

Germline V gene sequence: CDR1 ENHRY, CDR2 SYGVKD. Trimming shortened V by 4 bases and J by 1 base, and 11 bases separated the two germline ends. The CDR3 totals 14 residues. Participant age was about 18 to 95 years, and participants resided in 25 or so US areas. Profiled with immunoSEQ multiplex PCR; TCRdb holds only in-frame clones, not every one. The sample has hundreds of thousands of clones, around 87% seen once. The sequenced sample was PBMCs or T cells enriched from blood (not recorded which). The origin of this receptor is a man between 18 and 35 years old who had recovered from COVID-19. The chain is built from TRBV10-3 and TRBJ2-7; a possible D gene is TRBD1 (5 bases). The CDR3 DNA is TGTGCCATCAGTGGACAGATCTCTTCCTACGAGCAGTACTTC. Its protein is CAISGQISSYEQYF.